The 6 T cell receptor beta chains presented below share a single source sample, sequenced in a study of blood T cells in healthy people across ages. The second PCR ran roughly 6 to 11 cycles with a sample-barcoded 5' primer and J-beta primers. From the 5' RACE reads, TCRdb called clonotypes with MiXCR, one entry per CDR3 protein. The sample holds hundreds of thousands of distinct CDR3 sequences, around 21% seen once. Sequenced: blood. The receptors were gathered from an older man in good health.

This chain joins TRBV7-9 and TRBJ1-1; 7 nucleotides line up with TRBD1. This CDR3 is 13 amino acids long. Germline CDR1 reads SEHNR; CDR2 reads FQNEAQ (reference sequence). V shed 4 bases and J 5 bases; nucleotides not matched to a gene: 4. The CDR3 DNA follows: TGTGCCAGCAGCTCGAAACAGGGGACTGAAGCTTTCTTT. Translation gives CASSSKQGTEAFF.

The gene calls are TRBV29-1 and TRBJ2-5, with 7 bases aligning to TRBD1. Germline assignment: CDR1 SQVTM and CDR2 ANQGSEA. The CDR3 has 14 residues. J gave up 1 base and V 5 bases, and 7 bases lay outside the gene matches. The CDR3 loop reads CSVMETGSQETQYF. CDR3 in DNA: TGCAGCGTTATGGAGACAGGGAGCCAAGAGACCCAGTACTTC. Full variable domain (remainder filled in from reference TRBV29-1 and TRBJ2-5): SAVISQKPSRDICQRGTSLTIQCQVDSQVTMMFWYRQQPGQSLTLIATANQGSEATYESGFVIDKFPISRPNLTFSTLTVSNMSPEDSSIYLCSVMETGSQETQYFGPGTRLLVL.

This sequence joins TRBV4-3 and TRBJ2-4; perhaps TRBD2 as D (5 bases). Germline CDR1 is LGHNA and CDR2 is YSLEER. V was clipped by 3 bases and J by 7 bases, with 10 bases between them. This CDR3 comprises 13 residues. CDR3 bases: TGCGCCAGCAGCCAGGAGCAGCGGAACATTCAGTACTTC. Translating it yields CASSQEQRNIQYF.

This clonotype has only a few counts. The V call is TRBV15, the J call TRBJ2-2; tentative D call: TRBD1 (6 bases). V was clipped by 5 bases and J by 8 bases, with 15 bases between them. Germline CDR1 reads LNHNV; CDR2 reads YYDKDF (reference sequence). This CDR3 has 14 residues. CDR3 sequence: CATSGNRVSGELFF. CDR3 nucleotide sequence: TGTGCCACCAGCGGGAACAGGGTTTCAGGGGAGCTGTTTTTT.

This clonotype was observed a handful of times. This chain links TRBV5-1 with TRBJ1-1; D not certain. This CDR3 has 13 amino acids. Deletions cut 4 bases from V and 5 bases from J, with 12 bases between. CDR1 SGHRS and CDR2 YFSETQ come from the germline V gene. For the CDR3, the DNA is TGCGCCAGCAGCCAGGACCCGTCAACTGAAGCTTTCTTT. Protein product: CASSQDPSTEAFF.

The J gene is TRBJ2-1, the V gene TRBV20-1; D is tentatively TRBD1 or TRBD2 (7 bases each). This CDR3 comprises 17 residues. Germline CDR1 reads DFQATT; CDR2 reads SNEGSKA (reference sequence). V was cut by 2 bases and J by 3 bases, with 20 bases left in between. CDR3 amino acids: CSARSRGQGGLYNEQFF. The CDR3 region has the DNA TGCAGTGCTAGATCCCGCGGCCAGGGGGGGCTCTACAATGAGCAGTTCTTC.